This T cell receptor beta chain was identified during a study of blood T cell repertoires in COVID-19. Study summary: The analysed material was cDNA or gDNA that came from T cells, B-cell-depleted T cells, or PBMCs.

Trimming shortened V by 3 bases and J by 3 bases, and 10 bases separated the two germline ends. The CDR3 contains 15 residues. Looked up from germline, CDR1 is KGHDR and CDR2 is SFDVKD. Per the original data handling: The authors estimated nucleated cell counts from reference gene primer amplification. Sequenced by immunoSEQ multiplex PCR; TCRdb stores in-frame clones only, minus some. The V and J calls and clone size are taken from that table; D and trimming were inferred from the DNA. The sample lists hundreds of thousands of clones, 85% to 90% occurring once. The clonotype originates from a woman in her late teens or twenties with acute or convalescent COVID-19. V usage is TRBV24-1 and J usage is TRBJ2-2; possibly TRBD2 for D (6 bases). The sequencing sample was made of peripheral blood. This chain's CDR3 is CATSDGTRDTGELFF. CDR3 bases: TGTGCCACCAGTGATGGGACTCGAGACACCGGGGAGCTGTTTTTT.